The clone carrying this TCR beta chain was recorded a few times. The antigen is undetermined. One entry per CDR3 protein results from TCRdb running MiXCR on the reads. In the table there are around 250,000 distinct CDR3 sequences, about 15% of which are singletons. J gave up 4 bases and V 4 bases, and 13 bases lay outside the gene matches. Germline V gene sequence: CDR1 MNHEY, CDR2 SMNVEV (reference sequence). The CDR3 contains 18 residues. This record comes from a study of T cell repertoires in cytomegalovirus infection. Study background: From public TCR beta signatures came an indication of both CMV infection and matching HLA type.

General observations from the study: Summed frequency of public TCR beta families distinguished CMV carriers with the relevant HLA. Dominant in the ex vivo response were TCR beta clonotypes restricted by HLA-C and specific for CMV.

The sequence was obtained from a human donor in good health (CMV status not recorded). Some clones in this sample may be carry-over from other donors' samples. The rearrangement joins TRBV27 to TRBJ2-1, with 10 bases identical to TRBD2. Sequenced input: CD8+ T cells from PBMCs. CDR3 in amino acids: CASSWSSGGPPPYNEQFF. CDR3 nucleotide sequence: TGTGCCAGCAGTTGGTCTAGCGGGGGCCCACCCCCTTACAATGAGCAGTTCTTC.